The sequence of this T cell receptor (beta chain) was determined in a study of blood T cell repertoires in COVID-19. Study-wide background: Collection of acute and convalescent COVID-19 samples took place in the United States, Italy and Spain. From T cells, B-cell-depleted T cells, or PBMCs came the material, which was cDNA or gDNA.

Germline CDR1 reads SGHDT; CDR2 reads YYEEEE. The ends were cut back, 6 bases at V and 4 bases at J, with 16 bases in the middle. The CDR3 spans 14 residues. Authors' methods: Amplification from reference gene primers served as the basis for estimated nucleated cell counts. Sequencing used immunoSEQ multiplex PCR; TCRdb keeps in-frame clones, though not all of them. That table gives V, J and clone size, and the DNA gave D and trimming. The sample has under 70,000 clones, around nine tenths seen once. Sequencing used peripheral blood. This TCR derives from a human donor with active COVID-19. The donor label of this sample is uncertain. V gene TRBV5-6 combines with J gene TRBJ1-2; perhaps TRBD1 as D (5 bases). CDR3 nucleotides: TGTGCCAGCAACCGACAGTCCGTAAGCTATGGCTACACCTTC. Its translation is CASNRQSVSYGYTF.